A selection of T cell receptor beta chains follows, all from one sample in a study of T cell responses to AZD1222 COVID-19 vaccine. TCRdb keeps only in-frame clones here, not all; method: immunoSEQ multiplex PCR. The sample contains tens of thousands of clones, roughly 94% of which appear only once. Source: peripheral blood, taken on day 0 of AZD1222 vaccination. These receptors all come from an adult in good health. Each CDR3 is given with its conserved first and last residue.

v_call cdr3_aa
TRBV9 CASSPRLRNTDTQYF
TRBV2 CASSEDWVWAFF
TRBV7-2 CASSSRLAQITGELFF
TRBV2 CASKTGGEGQPQHF
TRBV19 CASSRAGVISDTQYF
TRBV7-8 CASSLSGTYNEQFF
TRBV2 CASSYYLPGAFF
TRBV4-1 CASSPLGDRRGYTF
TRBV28 CASRTTGHYGYTF
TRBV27 CASSSTGLAGVRETQYF
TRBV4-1 CASSYRVVTGELFF
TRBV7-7 CASSLAGGTETQYF
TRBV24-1 CATSDRGGGLQETQYF
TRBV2 CASSPLLLELAGGEQYF
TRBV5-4 CASSLPDIGELFF
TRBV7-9 CASSLDRQGEQYF
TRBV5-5 CASSLVTGDNYGYTF
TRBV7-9 CASSFTGEAEQFF
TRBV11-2 CASSLKGRPEAFF
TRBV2 CASSEYGTLGEKLFF
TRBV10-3 CAISESTGVRNTIYF
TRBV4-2 CASSPKLFSGANVLTF
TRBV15 CATSTNRVGTNEKLFF
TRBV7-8 CASSLGLAEETQYF
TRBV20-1 CSASLLLRVQPQHF
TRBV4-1 CASSQDGGEDYGYTF
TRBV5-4 CASSPGKEQYF
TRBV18 CASSPSWTVNTEAFF
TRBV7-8 CASSLAGWTSGSSNEQFF
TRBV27 CASSSKTGNSYEQYF
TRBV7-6 CASSLSGSGFYEQYF
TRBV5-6 CASSLGGQYEQYF
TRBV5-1 CASSLEQGGTGELFF
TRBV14 CASSQPSGLAGGLNEQFF
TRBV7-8 CASSAARGYEQYF
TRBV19 CASSVPYNEQFF
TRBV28 CASSLKGTGNTIYF
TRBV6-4 CASTPQTGRPGNIQYF
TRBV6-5 CASSLGGRAAAEQFF
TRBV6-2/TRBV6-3 CASSSVGSTDTQYF
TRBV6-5 CASSYSNLNEKLFF
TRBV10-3 CAISGSPGDRGGYEQYF
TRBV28 CASSQRVAGVYEQYF
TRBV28 CASSTWTDTEAFF
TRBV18 CASSPRTGGSNTGELFF